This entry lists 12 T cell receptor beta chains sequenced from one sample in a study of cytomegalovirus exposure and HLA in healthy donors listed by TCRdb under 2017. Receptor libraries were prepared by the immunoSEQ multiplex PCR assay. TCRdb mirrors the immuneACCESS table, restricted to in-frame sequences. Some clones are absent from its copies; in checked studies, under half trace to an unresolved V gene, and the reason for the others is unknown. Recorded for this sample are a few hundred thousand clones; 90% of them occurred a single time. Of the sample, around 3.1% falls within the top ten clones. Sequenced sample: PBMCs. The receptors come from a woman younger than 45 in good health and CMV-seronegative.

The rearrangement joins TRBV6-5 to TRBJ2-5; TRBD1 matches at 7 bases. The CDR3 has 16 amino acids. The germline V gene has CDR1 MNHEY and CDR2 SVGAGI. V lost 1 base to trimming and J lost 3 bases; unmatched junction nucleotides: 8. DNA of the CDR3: TGTGCCAGCAGTTACTTCGGGACAGCCTTTGAAGAGACCCAGTACTTC. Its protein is CASSYFGTAFEETQYF.

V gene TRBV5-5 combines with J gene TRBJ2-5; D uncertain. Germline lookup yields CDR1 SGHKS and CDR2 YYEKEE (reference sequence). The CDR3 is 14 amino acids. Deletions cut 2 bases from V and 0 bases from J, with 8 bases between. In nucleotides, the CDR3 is TGTGCCAGCAGCTTAAGATCGAACCAAGAGACCCAGTACTTC. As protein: CASSLRSNQETQYF.

CDR3 bases: TGTGCCACCCGTAGCGGGAGGGCCTCGCCCGAGCAGTACTTC. Protein product: CATRSGRASPEQYF. This sequence joins TRBV27 and TRBJ2-7; TRBD2 matches 11 bases. CDR3 length: 14 residues. Germline V lookup: CDR1 MNHEY, CDR2 SMNVEV (reference sequence). V dropped 10 bases and J dropped 6; count of bases not matched to a gene: 11.

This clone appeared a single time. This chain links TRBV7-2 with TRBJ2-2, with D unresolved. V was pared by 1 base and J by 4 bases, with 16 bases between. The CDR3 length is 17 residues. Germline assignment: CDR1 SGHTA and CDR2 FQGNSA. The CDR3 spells CASSLDSASLSTGELFF. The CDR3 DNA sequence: TGTGCCAGCAGCTTAGACTCGGCCAGCTTGAGCACCGGGGAGCTGTTTTTT.

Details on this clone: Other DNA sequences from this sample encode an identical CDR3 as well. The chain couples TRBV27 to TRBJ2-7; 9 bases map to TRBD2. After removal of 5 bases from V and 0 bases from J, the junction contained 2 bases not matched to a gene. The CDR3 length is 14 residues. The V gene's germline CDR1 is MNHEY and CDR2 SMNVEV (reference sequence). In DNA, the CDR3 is TGTGCCAGCAGTCTTAGCGGGAGCTCCTACGAGCAGTACTTC. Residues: CASSLSGSSYEQYF.

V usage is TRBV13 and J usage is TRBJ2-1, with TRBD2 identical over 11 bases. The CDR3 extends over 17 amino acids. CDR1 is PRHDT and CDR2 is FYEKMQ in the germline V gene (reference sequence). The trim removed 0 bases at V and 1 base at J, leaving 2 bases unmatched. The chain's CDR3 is CASSLGLAGGSYNEQFF. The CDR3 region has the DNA TGTGCCAGCAGCTTAGGCCTAGCGGGAGGTTCCTACAATGAGCAGTTCTTC.

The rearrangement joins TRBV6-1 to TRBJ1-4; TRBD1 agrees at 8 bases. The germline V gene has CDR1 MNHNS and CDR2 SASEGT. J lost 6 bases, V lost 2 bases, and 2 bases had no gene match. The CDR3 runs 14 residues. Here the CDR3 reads CASSERQGYEKLFF. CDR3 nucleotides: TGTGCCAGCAGTGAACGACAGGGGTATGAAAAACTGTTTTTT.

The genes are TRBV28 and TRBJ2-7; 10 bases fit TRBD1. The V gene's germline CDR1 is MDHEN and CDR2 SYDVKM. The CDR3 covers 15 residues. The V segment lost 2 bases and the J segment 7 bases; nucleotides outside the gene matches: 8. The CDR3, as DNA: TGTGCCAGCAGTTTAGGCGGGACAGGGGCAAGGGAGCAGTACTTC. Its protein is CASSLGGTGAREQYF.

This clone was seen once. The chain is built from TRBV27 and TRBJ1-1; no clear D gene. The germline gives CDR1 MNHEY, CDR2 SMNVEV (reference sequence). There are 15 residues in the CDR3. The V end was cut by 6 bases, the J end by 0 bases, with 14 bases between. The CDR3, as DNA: TGTGCCAGCAGAACTGAAGCCGTCTTGAACACTGAAGCTTTCTTT. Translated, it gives CASRTEAVLNTEAFF.

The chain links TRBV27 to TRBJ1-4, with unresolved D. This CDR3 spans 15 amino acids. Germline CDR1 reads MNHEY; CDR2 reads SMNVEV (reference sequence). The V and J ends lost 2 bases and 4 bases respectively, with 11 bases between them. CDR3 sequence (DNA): TGTGCCAGCAGTTTAAGGAGGCAGGTTAATGAAAAACTGTTTTTT. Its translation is CASSLRRQVNEKLFF. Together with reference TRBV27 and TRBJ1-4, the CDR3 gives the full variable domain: EAQVTQNPRYLITVTGKKLTVTCSQNMNHEYMSWYRQDPGLGLRQIYYSMNVEVTDKGDVPEGYKVSRKEKRNFPLILESPSPNQTSLYFCASSLRRQVNEKLFFGSGTQLSVL.

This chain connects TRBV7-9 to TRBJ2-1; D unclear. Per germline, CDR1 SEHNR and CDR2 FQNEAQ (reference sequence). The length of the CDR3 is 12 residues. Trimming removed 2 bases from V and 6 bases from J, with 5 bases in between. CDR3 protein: CASSLLVNEQFF. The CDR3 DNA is TGTGCCAGCAGCTTATTAGTCAATGAGCAGTTCTTC.

The CDR3 sequence: CASNAGDVSGELFF. The DNA of the CDR3 is TGTGCCAGCAACGCGGGTGATGTATCCGGGGAGCTGTTTTTT. This sequence joins TRBV28 and TRBJ2-2; TRBD2 might be the D (5 bases). From germline, CDR1 is MDHEN and CDR2 SYDVKM. The CDR3 contains 14 residues. Trimming shortened V by 7 bases and J by 6 bases, and 15 bases separated the two germline ends. Supplemented by reference TRBV28 and TRBJ2-2, the full variable domain reads DVKVTQSSRYLVKRTGEKVFLECVQDMDHENMFWYRQDPGLGLRLIYFSYDVKMKEKGDIPEGYSVSREKKERFSLILESASTNQTSMYLCASNAGDVSGELFFGEGSRLTVL.